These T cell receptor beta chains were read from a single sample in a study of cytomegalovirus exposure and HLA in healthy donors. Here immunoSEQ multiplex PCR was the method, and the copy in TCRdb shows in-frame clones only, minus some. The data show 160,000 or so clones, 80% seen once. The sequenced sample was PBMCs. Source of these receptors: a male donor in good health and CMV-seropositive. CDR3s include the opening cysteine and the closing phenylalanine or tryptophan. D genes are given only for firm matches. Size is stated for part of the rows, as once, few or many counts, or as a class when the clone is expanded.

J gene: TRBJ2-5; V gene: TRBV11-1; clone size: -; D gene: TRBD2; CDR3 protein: CATKAASGRDQETQYF; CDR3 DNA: TGTGCCACCAAAGCGGCTAGCGGGAGAGACCAAGAGACCCAGTACTTC
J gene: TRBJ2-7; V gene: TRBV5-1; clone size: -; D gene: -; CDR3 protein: CASSPGSGALYEQYF; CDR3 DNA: TGCGCCAGCAGCCCTGGGAGCGGCGCCTTATACGAGCAGTACTTC
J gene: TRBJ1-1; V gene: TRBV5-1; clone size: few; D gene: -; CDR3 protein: CASSLMDGITEAFF; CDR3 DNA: TGCGCCAGCAGCTTGATGGACGGGATTACCGAAGCTTTCTTT
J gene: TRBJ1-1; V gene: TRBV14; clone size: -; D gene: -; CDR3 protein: CASSLLTTTGTEAFF; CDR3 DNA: TGTGCCAGCAGTCTTTTAACTACCACAGGCACTGAAGCTTTCTTT
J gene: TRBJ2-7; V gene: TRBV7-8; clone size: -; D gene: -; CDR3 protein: CASSLYTTSYEQYF; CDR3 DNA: TGTGCCAGCAGCTTATACACCACTAGCTACGAGCAGTACTTC
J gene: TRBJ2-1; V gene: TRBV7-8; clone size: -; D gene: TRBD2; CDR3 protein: CASSLGGGLATNEQFF; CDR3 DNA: TGTGCCAGCAGCTTAGGCGGGGGACTAGCGACGAATGAGCAGTTCTTC
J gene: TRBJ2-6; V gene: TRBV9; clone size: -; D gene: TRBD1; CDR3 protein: CASSARQGIAGANVLTF; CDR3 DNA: TGTGCCAGCAGCGCCCGACAGGGAATCGCTGGGGCCAACGTCCTGACTTTC
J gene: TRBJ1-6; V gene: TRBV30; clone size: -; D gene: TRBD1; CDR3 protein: CAWSARQGPQNSPLHF; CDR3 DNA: TGTGCCTGGAGTGCAAGACAGGGACCCCAAAATTCACCCCTCCACTTT
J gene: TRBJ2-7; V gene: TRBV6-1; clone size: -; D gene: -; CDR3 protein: CASSEEIGGSYEQYF; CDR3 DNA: TGTGCCAGCAGTGAGGAGATAGGCGGATCCTACGAGCAGTACTTC
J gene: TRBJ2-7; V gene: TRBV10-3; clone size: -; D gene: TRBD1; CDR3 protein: CATLSPQGQVINEQYF; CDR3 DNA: TGTGCCACCCTCTCCCCTCAGGGACAGGTGATAAACGAGCAGTACTTC
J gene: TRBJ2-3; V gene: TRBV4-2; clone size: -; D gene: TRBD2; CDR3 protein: CASSQVGLAGVHTDTQYF; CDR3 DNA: TGTGCCAGCAGCCAAGTGGGGCTAGCGGGAGTTCATACAGATACGCAGTATTTT
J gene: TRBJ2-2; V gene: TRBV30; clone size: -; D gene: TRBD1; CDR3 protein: CAWSKPPPGTVNTGELFF; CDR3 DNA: TGTGCCTGGTCCAAACCTCCCCCGGGGACAGTGAACACCGGGGAGCTGTTTTTT
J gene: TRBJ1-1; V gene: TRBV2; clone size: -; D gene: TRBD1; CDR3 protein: CASSDRGRMNTEAFF; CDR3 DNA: TGTGCCAGCAGCGACAGGGGGCGGATGAACACTGAAGCTTTCTTT
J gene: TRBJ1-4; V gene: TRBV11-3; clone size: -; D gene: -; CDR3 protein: CASSHAAQQGYNEKLFF; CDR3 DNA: TGTGCCAGCAGCCATGCGGCCCAACAGGGTTATAATGAAAAACTGTTTTTT
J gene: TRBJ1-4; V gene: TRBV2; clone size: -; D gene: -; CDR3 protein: CASKGGNEKLFF; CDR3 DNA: TGTGCCAGCAAGGGCGGGAATGAAAAACTGTTTTTT